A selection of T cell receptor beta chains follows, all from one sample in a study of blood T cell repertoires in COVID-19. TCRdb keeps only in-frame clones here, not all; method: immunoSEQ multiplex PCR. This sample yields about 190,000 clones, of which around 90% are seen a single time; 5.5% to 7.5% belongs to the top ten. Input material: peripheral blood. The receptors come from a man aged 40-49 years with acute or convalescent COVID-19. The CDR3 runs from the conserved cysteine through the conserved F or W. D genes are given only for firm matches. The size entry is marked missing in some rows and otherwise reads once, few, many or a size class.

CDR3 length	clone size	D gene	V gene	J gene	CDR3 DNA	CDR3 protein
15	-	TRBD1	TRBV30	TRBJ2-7	TGTGCCTGGAGTGTAAAATCGAACAGGGGTTACGAGCAGTACTTC	CAWSVKSNRGYEQYF
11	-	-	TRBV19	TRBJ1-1	TGTGCCAGTAGTGGGCGCACTGAAGCTTTCTTT	CASSGRTEAFF
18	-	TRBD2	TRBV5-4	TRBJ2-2	TGTGCCAGCAGCTCTGAAGCGGGGGGCCCTTCGAACACCGGGGAGCTGTTTTTT	CASSSEAGGPSNTGELFF
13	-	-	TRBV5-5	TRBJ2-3	TGTGCCAGCAGGCTCAAACTCACAGATACGCAGTATTTT	CASRLKLTDTQYF
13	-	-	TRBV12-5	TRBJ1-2	TGTGCTAGTGGTTTTGGGGGAGGCTATGGCTACACCTTC	CASGFGGGYGYTF
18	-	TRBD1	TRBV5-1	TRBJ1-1	TGCGCCAGCTCCCCGAGGATCCAGGGGGATAGGGTGAACACTGAAGCTTTCTTT	CASSPRIQGDRVNTEAFF
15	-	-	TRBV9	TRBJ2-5	TGTGCCAGCAGCGTAGACAGGGGAGGCCAAGAGACCCAGTACTTC	CASSVDRGGQETQYF
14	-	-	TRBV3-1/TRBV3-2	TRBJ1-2	TGTGCCAGCAGCCAACGGCAGGGGTCGGGTGGCTACACCTTC	CASSQRQGSGGYTF
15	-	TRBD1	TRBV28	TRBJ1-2	TGTGCCAGCAGTCCAATACAACAGGGGGGCTATGGCTACACCTTC	CASSPIQQGGYGYTF
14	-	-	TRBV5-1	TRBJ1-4	TGCGCCACCCGCCAGGGTCCAACTAATGAAAAACTGTTTTTT	CATRQGPTNEKLFF
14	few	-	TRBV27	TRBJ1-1	TGTGCCAGCAGTATACGGAGGATGAGCACTGAAGCTTTCTTT	CASSIRRMSTEAFF
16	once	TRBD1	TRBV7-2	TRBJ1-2	TGTGCCAGCAGCCCCGGGACAGCCACTCCTAACTATGGCTACACCTTC	CASSPGTATPNYGYTF
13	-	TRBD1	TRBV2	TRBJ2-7	TGTGCCAGCAGCCGACAGGGAACCTACGAGCAGTACTTC	CASSRQGTYEQYF
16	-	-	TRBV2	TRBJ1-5	TGTGCCAGCAGTGAAGGCGGGTTACGGGGCAATCAGCCCCAGCATTTT	CASSEGGLRGNQPQHF
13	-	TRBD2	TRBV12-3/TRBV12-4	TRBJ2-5	TGTGCCAGCAGTCTCGGAGGGAGGGCCACCCAGTACTTC	CASSLGGRATQYF
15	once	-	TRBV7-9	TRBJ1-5	TGTGCCAGCAGCCCCGGGACACCGGGCAATCAGCCCCAGCATTTT	CASSPGTPGNQPQHF
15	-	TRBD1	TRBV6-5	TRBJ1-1	TGTGCCAGCAGTTACGCGGACAGGGGGCTAGCTGAAGCTTTCTTT	CASSYADRGLAEAFF
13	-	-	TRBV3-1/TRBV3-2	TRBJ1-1	TGTGCCAGCAGCCGAAATCAGGTCACTGAAGCTTTCTTT	CASSRNQVTEAFF
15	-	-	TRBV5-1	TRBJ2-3	TGCGCCAGCAGCTTTCAGAACCCGAGCACAGATACGCAGTATTTT	CASSFQNPSTDTQYF
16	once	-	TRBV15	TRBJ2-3	TGTGCCACCAGCTTAGAGTTCCGCGGGGGCGCAGATACGCAGTATTTT	CATSLEFRGGADTQYF
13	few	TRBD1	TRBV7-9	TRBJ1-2	TGTGCCAGCAGCGCGGGACAGGGGAATGGCTACACCTTC	CASSAGQGNGYTF
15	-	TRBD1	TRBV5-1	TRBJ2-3	TGCGCCAGCAGCCGTCGGACAGGCCCCACAGATACGCAGTATTTT	CASSRRTGPTDTQYF
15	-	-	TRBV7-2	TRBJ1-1	TGTGCCAGCACCCATAGGGGTGGGCTTAACACTGAAGCTTTCTTT	CASTHRGGLNTEAFF
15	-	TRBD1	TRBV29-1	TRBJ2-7	TGCAGCGTTGGCCCGACTCCGGGACAGGGCCACGAGCAGTACTTC	CSVGPTPGQGHEQYF
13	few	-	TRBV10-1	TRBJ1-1	TGCGCCAGCAGAGGAGACCCGAACACTGAAGCTTTCTTT	CASRGDPNTEAFF
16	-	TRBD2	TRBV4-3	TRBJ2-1	TGCGCCAGCAGCCAAGGGGCGGGGGGGGTCGCCAATGAGCAGTTCTTC	CASSQGAGGVANEQFF
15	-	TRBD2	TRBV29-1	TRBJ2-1	TGCAGCGTCGGGACTAGCGGGGGGCCAAACAATGAGCAGTTCTTC	CSVGTSGGPNNEQFF
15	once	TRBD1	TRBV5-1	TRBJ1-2	TGCGCCAGCAGCTCACAGGGGGTATCAAACTATGGCTACACCTTC	CASSSQGVSNYGYTF
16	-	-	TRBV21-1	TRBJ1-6	TGTGCCAGCAGCAGTCATCAGGGGGCCAGGCATTCACCCCTCCACTTT	CASSSHQGARHSPLHF
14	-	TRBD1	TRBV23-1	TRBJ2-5	TGCGCCAGCAATGGGACAGGGGAAAGAGAGACCCAGTACTTC	CASNGTGERETQYF
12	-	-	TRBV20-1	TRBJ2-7	TGCAGTGCTAGTGCAGGGGGGCACGAGCAGTACTTC	CSASAGGHEQYF
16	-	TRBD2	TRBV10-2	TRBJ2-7	TGCGCCAGCAGCGGGACTAGCGGGGCCCGGTCCTACGAGCAGTACTTC	CASSGTSGARSYEQYF
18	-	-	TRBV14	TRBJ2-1	TGTGCCAGCAGCATAAACTACCTACAGGGAAGGTCCTACAATGAGCAGTTCTTC	CASSINYLQGRSYNEQFF
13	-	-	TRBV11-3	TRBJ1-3	TGTGCCAGCAGCCCAAACTCTGGAAACACCATATATTTT	CASSPNSGNTIYF
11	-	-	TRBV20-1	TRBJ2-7	TGCAGTGCTTCCAGGGGAGACGAGCAGTACTTC	CSASRGDEQYF
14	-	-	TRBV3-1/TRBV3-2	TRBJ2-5	TGTGCCAGCAGCCAGGCGGATCTCCAAGAGACCCAGTACTTC	CASSQADLQETQYF